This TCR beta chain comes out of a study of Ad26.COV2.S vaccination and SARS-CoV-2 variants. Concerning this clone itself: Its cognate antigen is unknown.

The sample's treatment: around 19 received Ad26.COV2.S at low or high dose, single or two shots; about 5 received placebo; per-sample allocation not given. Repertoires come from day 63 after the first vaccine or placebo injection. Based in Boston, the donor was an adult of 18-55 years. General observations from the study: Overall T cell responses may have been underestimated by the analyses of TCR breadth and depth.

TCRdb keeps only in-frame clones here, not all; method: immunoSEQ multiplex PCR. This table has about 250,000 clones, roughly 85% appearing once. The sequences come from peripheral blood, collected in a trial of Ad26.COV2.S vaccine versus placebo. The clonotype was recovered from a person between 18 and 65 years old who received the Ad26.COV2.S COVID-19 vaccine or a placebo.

The CDR3 sequence: CASSQDDRPWEPLHF. The CDR3 DNA reads TGCGCCAGCAGCCAAGATGACAGGCCCTGGGAACCCCTCCACTTT. The chain recombines TRBV4-3 with TRBJ1-6; possibly TRBD1 for D (6 bases). The CDR3 runs 15 residues. Trimming took 0 bases from V and 12 from J, leaving 15 bases between them. Germline CDR1 and CDR2: LGHNA and YSLEER.